Detailed here is one T cell receptor (beta chain). The method was immunoSEQ multiplex PCR; TCRdb's version includes in-frame clones alone and lacks a portion of them. The table lists more than 70,000 clones, just over 90% of them singletons. The record originates from a study of OX40 agonist ivuxolimab in advanced cancers. The CDR3 has 15 amino acids. Germline lookup yields CDR1 MNHEY and CDR2 SVGAGI. V gave up 4 bases and J gave up 2 bases; unmatched junction bases: 5. V is TRBV6-5 and J is TRBJ1-2; TRBD1 matches 9 bases. This TCR came from an adult with an advanced solid tumor such as melanoma, head and neck, liver or kidney cancer. The sample in question was CD4+ or CD8+ T cells sorted from blood, obtained in a trial of the OX40 agonist ivuxolimab. The CDR3 spells CASSWGTGSNYGYTF. The CDR3 DNA follows: TGTGCCAGCAGTTGGGGGACAGGGAGCAACTATGGCTACACCTTC.